This T cell receptor (beta chain) emerged from a study of Tregs in tolerant kidney transplant recipients. Findings of the study overall: The small number of patients limits these findings pending further validation. Biological reproducibility was not directly addressed, but technical replication error appeared minimal. Activated donor B cell expansion appeared to reveal the most relevant donor-specific TCRbeta repertoire.

Unstimulated Tregs (CD4+CD25+CD127-) and CD4+CD25- non-Tregs were sorted from PBMCs. Using immunoSEQ multiplex PCR, the repertoire was profiled, and TCRdb retains in-frame clones only, with some absent. The sample includes about 240,000 clones, about 80% of them seen just once. As regards this clone: Its antigen remains unidentified.

The source is a human donor in good health. Sequencing was carried out using CD4+ T cells from blood.

The CDR3 loop reads CATRGTGGNSPLHF. The CDR3 nucleotides read TGTGCCACCCGAGGGACAGGTGGAAATTCACCCCTCCACTTT. The chain is built from TRBV10-3 and TRBJ1-6; 8 nucleotides agree with TRBD1. The J segment lost 7 bases and the V segment lost 10 bases, leaving 9 bases of the junction unmatched. Looked up from germline, CDR1 is ENHRY and CDR2 is SYGVKD. This CDR3 contains 14 residues.